This TCR beta chain was identified in a study of blood T cell repertoires in COVID-19. Study at large: There were acute and convalescent COVID-19 samples, and they came from the United States, Italy and Spain.

The germline CDR1 and CDR2 sequences are SGHRS and YFSETQ. The V gene lost 4 bases and the J gene lost 4 bases, with 20 bases spanning the gap. CDR3 length equals 17 residues. Assay: immunoSEQ multiplex PCR; the TCRdb copy retains only in-frame clones and omits some. The profile shows some 500,000 clones, about 89% of them singletons. The chain recombines TRBV5-1 with TRBJ1-4, with unresolved D. What was sequenced was peripheral blood. The TCR originated in a woman aged 50 to 60 with COVID-19, enrolled during active disease. CDR3 DNA: TGCGCCAGCAGCCCGACCCCCCCGCGGAGCAATAATGAAAAACTGTTTTTT. Translation: CASSPTPPRSNNEKLFF. The entire variable domain, with the rest obtained from reference TRBV5-1 and TRBJ1-4, is as follows: KAGVTQTPRYLIKTRGQQVTLSCSPISGHRSVSWYQQTPGQGLQFLFEYFSETQRNKGNFPGRFSGRQFSNSRSEMNVSTLELGDSALYLCASSPTPPRSNNEKLFFGSGTQLSVL.